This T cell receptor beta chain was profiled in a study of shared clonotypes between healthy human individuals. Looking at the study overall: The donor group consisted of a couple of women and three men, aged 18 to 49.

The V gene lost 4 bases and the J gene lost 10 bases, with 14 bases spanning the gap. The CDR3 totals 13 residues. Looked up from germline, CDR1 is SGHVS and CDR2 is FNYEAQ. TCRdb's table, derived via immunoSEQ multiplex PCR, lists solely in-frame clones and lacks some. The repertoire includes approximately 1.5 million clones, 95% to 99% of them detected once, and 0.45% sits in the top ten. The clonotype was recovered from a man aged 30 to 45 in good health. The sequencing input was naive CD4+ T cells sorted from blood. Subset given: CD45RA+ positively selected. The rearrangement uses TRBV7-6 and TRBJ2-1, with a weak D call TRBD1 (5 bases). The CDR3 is CASSSLGVGEQFF. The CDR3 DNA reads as TGTGCCAGCAGCTCGTTAGGGGTCGGGGAGCAGTTCTTC.